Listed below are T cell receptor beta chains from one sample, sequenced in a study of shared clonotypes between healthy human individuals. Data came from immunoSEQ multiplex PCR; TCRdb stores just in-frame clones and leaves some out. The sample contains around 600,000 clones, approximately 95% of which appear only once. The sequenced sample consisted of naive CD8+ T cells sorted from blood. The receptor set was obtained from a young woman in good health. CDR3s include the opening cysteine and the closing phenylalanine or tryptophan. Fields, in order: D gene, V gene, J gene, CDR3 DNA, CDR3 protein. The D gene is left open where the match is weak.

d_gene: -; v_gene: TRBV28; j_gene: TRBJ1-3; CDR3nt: TGTGCCAGCAGTGGGTTCGCGGCCACCACTACACCGTTCTCTGGAAACACCATATATTTT; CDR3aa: CASSGFAATTTPFSGNTIYF
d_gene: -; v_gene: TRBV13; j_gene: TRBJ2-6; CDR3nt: TGTGCCAGCAGCTTACGACTTGACTCTGGGGCCAACGTCCTGACTTTC; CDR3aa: CASSLRLDSGANVLTF
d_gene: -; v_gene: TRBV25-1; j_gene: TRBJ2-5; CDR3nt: TGTGCCAGCAGCATTTTAGGAATCCAGTACTTC; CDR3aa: CASSILGIQYF
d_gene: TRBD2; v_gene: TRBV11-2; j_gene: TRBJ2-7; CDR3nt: TGTGCCAGCAGCTTAGGTCCGCGGGAGGGCTCCTACGAGCAGTACTTC; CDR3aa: CASSLGPREGSYEQYF
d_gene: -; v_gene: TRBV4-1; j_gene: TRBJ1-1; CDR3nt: TGCGCCAGCAGCCACCCCTCGAGGGGAAACACTGAAGCTTTCTTT; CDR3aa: CASSHPSRGNTEAFF
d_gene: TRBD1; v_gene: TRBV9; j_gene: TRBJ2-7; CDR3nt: TGTGCCAGCAGCGTAGGGACAGGGAACTACGAGCAGTACTTC; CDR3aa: CASSVGTGNYEQYF
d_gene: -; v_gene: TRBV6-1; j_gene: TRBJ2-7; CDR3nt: TGTGCCGGGAAGTCGGGGCTCTCCATGGGGCAGTACTTC; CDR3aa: CAGKSGLSMGQYF
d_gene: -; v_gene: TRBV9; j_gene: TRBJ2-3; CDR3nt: TGTGCCAGCAGCGTAGGTGGTAGCCGCACAGATACGCAGTATTTT; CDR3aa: CASSVGGSRTDTQYF
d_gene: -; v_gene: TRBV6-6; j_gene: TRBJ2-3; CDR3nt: TGTGCCAGCAGTAACCAGGGGACTGTCACAGATACGCAGTATTTT; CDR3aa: CASSNQGTVTDTQYF
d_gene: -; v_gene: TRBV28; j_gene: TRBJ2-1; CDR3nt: TGTGCCAGCAGTTTCAGGGTTGGCGATGAGCAGTTCTTC; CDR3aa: CASSFRVGDEQFF
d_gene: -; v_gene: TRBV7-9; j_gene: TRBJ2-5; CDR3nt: TGTGCCAGCAGCCCCGGCGGGCCAGAGACCCAGTACTTC; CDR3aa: CASSPGGPETQYF
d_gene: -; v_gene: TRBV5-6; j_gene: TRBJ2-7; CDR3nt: TGTGCCAGCAGCCACCTTTGGTCCGGCGAGCAGTACTTC; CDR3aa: CASSHLWSGEQYF
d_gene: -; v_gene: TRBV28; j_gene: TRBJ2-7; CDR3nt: TGTGCCAGCAGTTTGCCTAGATCTGTCGAGCAGTACTTC; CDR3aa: CASSLPRSVEQYF
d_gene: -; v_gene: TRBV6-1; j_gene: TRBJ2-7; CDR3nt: TGTGCCAGCAGCCTTACTAGCTCCTACGAGCAGTACTTC; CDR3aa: CASSLTSSYEQYF
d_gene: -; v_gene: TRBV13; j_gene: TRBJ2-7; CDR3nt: TGTGCCAGCAGCTTAGAATCCAGCTCCTACGAGCAGTACTTC; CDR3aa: CASSLESSSYEQYF
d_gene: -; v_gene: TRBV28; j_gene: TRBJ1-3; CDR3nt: TGTGCCAGCAGTTCCGGGTTTCTAGAGAGACGTGGAAACACCATATATTTT; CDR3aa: CASSSGFLERRGNTIYF
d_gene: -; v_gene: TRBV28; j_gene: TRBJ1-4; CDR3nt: TGTGCCAGCAGTTTACTGCTGTGGGGGGGCGGGGAGGAAAAACTGTTTTTT; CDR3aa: CASSLLLWGGGEEKLFF
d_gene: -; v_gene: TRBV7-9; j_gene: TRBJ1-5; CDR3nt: TGTGCCAGCAGCTTAGACGGACCCAATCAGCCCCAGCATTTT; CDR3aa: CASSLDGPNQPQHF
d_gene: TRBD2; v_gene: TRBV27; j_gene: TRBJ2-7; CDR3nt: TGTGCCAGCAGTTTATATACCGGGACTAACTACGAGCAGTACTTC; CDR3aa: CASSLYTGTNYEQYF
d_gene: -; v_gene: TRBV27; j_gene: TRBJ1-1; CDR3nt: TGTGCCAGCAGTTTATCGCCAGGGACGGCGAACACTGAAGCTTTCTTT; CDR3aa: CASSLSPGTANTEAFF